Listed below are T cell receptor beta chains from one sample, sequenced in a study of OX40 agonist ivuxolimab in advanced cancers. The assay was immunoSEQ multiplex PCR, and TCRdb's table has in-frame clones only and misses some. Here the sample spans approximately 79,000 clones, about 92% being singletons. Source: CD4+ or CD8+ T cells sorted from blood, taken in a trial of the OX40 agonist ivuxolimab. The receptors stem from an adult with an advanced solid tumor such as melanoma, head and neck, liver or kidney cancer. The CDR3 runs from the conserved cysteine through the conserved F or W. D genes are given only for firm matches. Expanded clones get a size class; other rows say once, few or many, or leave the size out.

clone size: .
D gene: .
V gene: TRBV7-6
J gene: TRBJ2-3
CDR3 length: 13
CDR3 DNA: TGTGCCAGCAGCCTACACGTTGAAGATACGCAGTATTTT
CDR3 protein: CASSLHVEDTQYF

clone size: .
D gene: TRBD2
V gene: TRBV7-6
J gene: TRBJ2-3
CDR3 length: 18
CDR3 DNA: TGTGCCAGCATCCCCCGGGGGGGCGGAACCTCTGGCACAGATACGCAGTATTTT
CDR3 protein: CASIPRGGGTSGTDTQYF

clone size: .
D gene: .
V gene: TRBV5-6
J gene: TRBJ2-1
CDR3 length: 13
CDR3 DNA: TGTGCCAGCAGCTTGGGGGGGTACAATGAGCAGTTCTTC
CDR3 protein: CASSLGGYNEQFF

clone size: .
D gene: TRBD2
V gene: TRBV13
J gene: TRBJ2-7
CDR3 length: 14
CDR3 DNA: TGTGCCAGCAGCTCGGGACTAGCGGGTTACGAGCAGTACTTC
CDR3 protein: CASSSGLAGYEQYF

clone size: .
D gene: .
V gene: TRBV10-3
J gene: TRBJ1-1
CDR3 length: 15
CDR3 DNA: TGTGCCATCAGGCCGGGGGGTAAGGCGGACACTGAAGCTTTCTTT
CDR3 protein: CAIRPGGKADTEAFF

clone size: .
D gene: TRBD2
V gene: TRBV5-1
J gene: TRBJ2-2
CDR3 length: 15
CDR3 DNA: TGCGCCAGCATTTCCGGGGGGTCGAACACCGGGGAGCTGTTTTTT
CDR3 protein: CASISGGSNTGELFF

clone size: .
D gene: TRBD1
V gene: TRBV6-5
J gene: TRBJ1-6
CDR3 length: 15
CDR3 DNA: TGTGCCAGCAGCACGACCGGGACAGGCAATTCACCCCTCCACTTT
CDR3 protein: CASSTTGTGNSPLHF

clone size: .
D gene: TRBD2
V gene: TRBV27
J gene: TRBJ2-1
CDR3 length: 13
CDR3 DNA: TGTGCCAGCAGTGTACTAGCGAAGGGTGAGCAGTTCTTC
CDR3 protein: CASSVLAKGEQFF

clone size: .
D gene: TRBD2
V gene: TRBV5-1
J gene: TRBJ2-3
CDR3 length: 18
CDR3 DNA: TGCGCCAGCAGCTTAGGTTTATCGGCGGGGGGGCCCGGAGATACGCAGTATTTT
CDR3 protein: CASSLGLSAGGPGDTQYF

clone size: .
D gene: TRBD2
V gene: TRBV7-6
J gene: TRBJ2-3
CDR3 length: 17
CDR3 DNA: TGTGCCAGCAGCCTCCGGACTAGCGGGGGGGCTGCAGATACGCAGTATTTT
CDR3 protein: CASSLRTSGGAADTQYF

clone size: .
D gene: .
V gene: TRBV13
J gene: TRBJ1-2
CDR3 length: 15
CDR3 DNA: TGTGCCAGCAGCTTATTGTACGGGGGAAGCTACGGCTACACCTTC
CDR3 protein: CASSLLYGGSYGYTF

clone size: once
D gene: .
V gene: TRBV11-2
J gene: TRBJ2-7
CDR3 length: 11
CDR3 DNA: TGTGCCAGCAGCTCCGGATACGAGCAGTACTTC
CDR3 protein: CASSSGYEQYF

clone size: .
D gene: .
V gene: TRBV4-2
J gene: TRBJ2-2
CDR3 length: 15
CDR3 DNA: TGTGCCAGCAGCCAACAGATCTCTGGGGCCGGGGAGCTGTTTTTT
CDR3 protein: CASSQQISGAGELFF

clone size: few
D gene: .
V gene: TRBV11-3
J gene: TRBJ2-1
CDR3 length: 13
CDR3 DNA: TGTGCCAGCAGCTTGGGGAAGTACAATGAGCAGTTCTTC
CDR3 protein: CASSLGKYNEQFF

clone size: .
D gene: .
V gene: TRBV7-9
J gene: TRBJ2-5
CDR3 length: 15
CDR3 DNA: TGTGCCAGCAGCTTAGGGACAGAGCTCCAAGAGACCCAGTACTTC
CDR3 protein: CASSLGTELQETQYF

clone size: .
D gene: .
V gene: TRBV5-1
J gene: TRBJ2-7
CDR3 length: 15
CDR3 DNA: TGCGCCAGCAGCTTGGGGCAGGGCGGGTATGACGAGCAGTACTTC
CDR3 protein: CASSLGQGGYDEQYF

clone size: .
D gene: TRBD1
V gene: TRBV5-6
J gene: TRBJ2-5
CDR3 length: 15
CDR3 DNA: TGTGCCAGCAGCGAGGGACAGGCGTCCGGGGAGACCCAGTACTTC
CDR3 protein: CASSEGQASGETQYF

clone size: .
D gene: TRBD2
V gene: TRBV10-3
J gene: TRBJ2-3
CDR3 length: 16
CDR3 DNA: TGTGCCATCAGCCGGCTCTGGGGGGGGAGCACAGATACGCAGTATTTT
CDR3 protein: CAISRLWGGSTDTQYF

clone size: .
D gene: TRBD1
V gene: TRBV4-3
J gene: TRBJ1-2
CDR3 length: 13
CDR3 DNA: TGCGCCAGCAGCGATAACAGGGGTGGAGGCTACACCTTC
CDR3 protein: CASSDNRGGGYTF

clone size: .
D gene: .
V gene: TRBV6-1
J gene: TRBJ1-3
CDR3 length: 14
CDR3 DNA: TGTGCCAGCAGTGAACCAGGGGCAGGAAACACCATATATTTT
CDR3 protein: CASSEPGAGNTIYF

clone size: .
D gene: .
V gene: TRBV7-8
J gene: TRBJ2-1
CDR3 length: 13
CDR3 DNA: TGTGCCAGCAGCTTACAGCCCGACAATGAGCAGTTCTTC
CDR3 protein: CASSLQPDNEQFF

clone size: once
D gene: .
V gene: TRBV4-1
J gene: TRBJ1-1
CDR3 length: 14
CDR3 DNA: TGCGCCAGCAGCCAAGTCAACACTGGCACTGAAGCTTTCTTT
CDR3 protein: CASSQVNTGTEAFF

clone size: .
D gene: .
V gene: TRBV27
J gene: TRBJ2-2
CDR3 length: 15
CDR3 DNA: TGTGCCAGCAGTAAGCACGGGGGGCGGACCGGGGAGCTGTTTTTT
CDR3 protein: CASSKHGGRTGELFF

clone size: .
D gene: .
V gene: TRBV10-1
J gene: TRBJ2-1
CDR3 length: 15
CDR3 DNA: TGCGCCAGCTGGGCGCGGGGGCCCTACTACAATGAGCAGTTCTTC
CDR3 protein: CASWARGPYYNEQFF

clone size: .
D gene: TRBD2
V gene: TRBV9
J gene: TRBJ2-2
CDR3 length: 16
CDR3 DNA: TGTGCCAGCAGCGTAGCGAGGGGCGGGAGCACCGGGGAGCTGTTTTTT
CDR3 protein: CASSVARGGSTGELFF

clone size: .
D gene: .
V gene: TRBV18
J gene: TRBJ2-3
CDR3 length: 12
CDR3 DNA: TGTGCCAGCTCACCCCGAACAGATACGCAGTATTTT
CDR3 protein: CASSPRTDTQYF

clone size: once
D gene: TRBD2
V gene: TRBV13
J gene: TRBJ2-3
CDR3 length: 16
CDR3 DNA: TGTGCCAGCAGCCCCTTGACTAGCGGAAACACAGATACGCAGTATTTT
CDR3 protein: CASSPLTSGNTDTQYF

clone size: few
D gene: .
V gene: TRBV7-9
J gene: TRBJ1-6
CDR3 length: 12
CDR3 DNA: TGTGCCAGCAGTGAGGGTTATTCACCCCTCCACTTT
CDR3 protein: CASSEGYSPLHF

clone size: .
D gene: TRBD2
V gene: TRBV15
J gene: TRBJ2-2
CDR3 length: 15
CDR3 DNA: TGTGCCACCAGCCAAAGCGGGGGGGAAACCGGGGAGCTGTTTTTT
CDR3 protein: CATSQSGGETGELFF

clone size: .
D gene: .
V gene: TRBV19
J gene: TRBJ2-1
CDR3 length: 12
CDR3 DNA: TGTGCCAGTAGTTGGGGGAACAATGAGCAGTTCTTC
CDR3 protein: CASSWGNNEQFF

clone size: .
D gene: .
V gene: TRBV10-3
J gene: TRBJ1-5
CDR3 length: 15
CDR3 DNA: TGTGCCATCAGTGAAGAGGGATCTAGCAATCAGCCCCAGCATTTT
CDR3 protein: CAISEEGSSNQPQHF

clone size: .
D gene: TRBD1
V gene: TRBV30
J gene: TRBJ1-5
CDR3 length: 16
CDR3 DNA: TGTGCCTGGAGTGGAGCCTTCTGGGACAGAAATCAGCCCCAGCATTTT
CDR3 protein: CAWSGAFWDRNQPQHF

clone size: .
D gene: .
V gene: TRBV27
J gene: TRBJ1-5
CDR3 length: 13
CDR3 DNA: TGTGCCAGCAGTTTATCAGGGAATCAGCCCCAGCATTTT
CDR3 protein: CASSLSGNQPQHF

clone size: .
D gene: .
V gene: TRBV7-9
J gene: TRBJ2-1
CDR3 length: 11
CDR3 DNA: TGTGCCAGCAGCTTTGGCGATGAGCAGTTCTTC
CDR3 protein: CASSFGDEQFF

clone size: few
D gene: .
V gene: TRBV7-6
J gene: TRBJ2-1
CDR3 length: 16
CDR3 DNA: TGTGCCAGCAGCTCAGGGCAGGTCCTCCGGGGGAATGAGCAGTTCTTC
CDR3 protein: CASSSGQVLRGNEQFF

clone size: .
D gene: TRBD2
V gene: TRBV7-2
J gene: TRBJ2-5
CDR3 length: 16
CDR3 DNA: TGTGCCAGCAGCGCGATGAGAACTAGCGTGCGGGAGACCCAGTACTTC
CDR3 protein: CASSAMRTSVRETQYF

clone size: .
D gene: .
V gene: TRBV6-6
J gene: TRBJ2-2
CDR3 length: 12
CDR3 DNA: TGTGCCAGCAGTCAGGGAACCGGGGAGCTGTTTTTT
CDR3 protein: CASSQGTGELFF

clone size: .
D gene: TRBD1
V gene: TRBV6-6
J gene: TRBJ2-1
CDR3 length: 14
CDR3 DNA: TGTGCCAGCAGTGACGGGACAGTTAACAATGAGCAGTTCTTC
CDR3 protein: CASSDGTVNNEQFF

clone size: .
D gene: TRBD1
V gene: TRBV5-1
J gene: TRBJ2-1
CDR3 length: 16
CDR3 DNA: TGCGCCAGCAGCTTGGGGGGACAGGGAAGATTCGATGAGCAGTTCTTC
CDR3 protein: CASSLGGQGRFDEQFF

clone size: .
D gene: TRBD1
V gene: TRBV27
J gene: TRBJ2-7
CDR3 length: 15
CDR3 DNA: TGTGCCAGCAGCCGCCCCGGACAGGGATCTTACGAGCAGTACTTC
CDR3 protein: CASSRPGQGSYEQYF

clone size: .
D gene: .
V gene: TRBV5-4
J gene: TRBJ2-7
CDR3 length: 13
CDR3 DNA: TGTGCCAGCAGCTCAAATGTGGGTTACGAGCAGTACTTC
CDR3 protein: CASSSNVGYEQYF

clone size: .
D gene: .
V gene: TRBV29-1
J gene: TRBJ2-3
CDR3 length: 15
CDR3 DNA: TGCAGCGTTACATCAGGTCAGGAGCGCACAGATACGCAGTATTTT
CDR3 protein: CSVTSGQERTDTQYF

clone size: .
D gene: .
V gene: TRBV4-3
J gene: TRBJ1-1
CDR3 length: 16
CDR3 DNA: TGCGCCAGCAGCCAAAAAAACGGGTTCCCGAACACTGAAGCTTTCTTT
CDR3 protein: CASSQKNGFPNTEAFF

clone size: .
D gene: .
V gene: TRBV14
J gene: TRBJ1-2
CDR3 length: 15
CDR3 DNA: TGTGCCAGCAGCCAAACCGCCGGGTCGAACTATGGCTACACCTTC
CDR3 protein: CASSQTAGSNYGYTF

clone size: .
D gene: TRBD2
V gene: TRBV9
J gene: TRBJ2-7
CDR3 length: 15
CDR3 DNA: TGTGCCAGCAGCGTAGGGGAGGGGCCTGTCTACGAGCAGTACTTC
CDR3 protein: CASSVGEGPVYEQYF

clone size: .
D gene: TRBD1
V gene: TRBV29-1
J gene: TRBJ1-1
CDR3 length: 14
CDR3 DNA: TGCAGCGTTGAATTCAGGGGGCGGAACACTGAAGCTTTCTTT
CDR3 protein: CSVEFRGRNTEAFF

clone size: .
D gene: .
V gene: TRBV7-6
J gene: TRBJ2-2
CDR3 length: 17
CDR3 DNA: TGTGCCAGCAGCTTCCACCTCCCAGCAACGAACACCGGGGAGCTGTTTTTT
CDR3 protein: CASSFHLPATNTGELFF

clone size: .
D gene: .
V gene: TRBV10-3
J gene: TRBJ1-2
CDR3 length: 14
CDR3 DNA: TGTGCCATCAGTGGAGAGGGGCCTAACTATGGCTACACCTTC
CDR3 protein: CAISGEGPNYGYTF

clone size: .
D gene: .
V gene: TRBV6-1
J gene: TRBJ2-7
CDR3 length: 18
CDR3 DNA: TGTGCCAGCAGTGAAGCAAGTTTCCGGGGGGCCCAAATCTACGAGCAGTACTTC
CDR3 protein: CASSEASFRGAQIYEQYF

clone size: few
D gene: .
V gene: TRBV4-1
J gene: TRBJ2-7
CDR3 length: 12
CDR3 DNA: TGCGCCAGCAGCCAAGATAACACCCAGCAGTACTTC
CDR3 protein: CASSQDNTQQYF

clone size: .
D gene: .
V gene: TRBV5-4
J gene: TRBJ2-2
CDR3 length: 14
CDR3 DNA: TGTGCCAGCAGCTTGTGGGGGCCCACCGGGGAGCTGTTTTTT
CDR3 protein: CASSLWGPTGELFF

clone size: .
D gene: .
V gene: TRBV27
J gene: TRBJ1-5
CDR3 length: 15
CDR3 DNA: TGTGCCAGCGCGGGAGCTCTGTATAGCAATCAGCCCCAGCATTTT
CDR3 protein: CASAGALYSNQPQHF

clone size: .
D gene: .
V gene: TRBV5-6
J gene: TRBJ2-1
CDR3 length: 15
CDR3 DNA: TGTGCCAGCAGCTTGGAGGGGTCGCCCCCTAATGAGCAGTTCTTC
CDR3 protein: CASSLEGSPPNEQFF

clone size: .
D gene: .
V gene: TRBV14
J gene: TRBJ2-7
CDR3 length: 17
CDR3 DNA: TGTGCCAGCAGCCAAGACCCTACAGGGTTTTACCCATACGAGCAGTACTTC
CDR3 protein: CASSQDPTGFYPYEQYF

clone size: .
D gene: TRBD1
V gene: TRBV4-3
J gene: TRBJ2-5
CDR3 length: 16
CDR3 DNA: TGCGCCAGCAGCCAATTCCGGGACAGACTACAAGAGACCCAGTACTTC
CDR3 protein: CASSQFRDRLQETQYF

clone size: .
D gene: TRBD1
V gene: TRBV9
J gene: TRBJ2-7
CDR3 length: 15
CDR3 DNA: TGTGCCAGCAGCGACCCGGGACAGGGGGCGAACGAGCAGTACTTC
CDR3 protein: CASSDPGQGANEQYF

clone size: once
D gene: .
V gene: TRBV11-2
J gene: TRBJ2-3
CDR3 length: 11
CDR3 DNA: TGTGCCAGCAGCTTGATCGATACGCAGTATTTT
CDR3 protein: CASSLIDTQYF

clone size: .
D gene: .
V gene: TRBV19
J gene: TRBJ1-1
CDR3 length: 15
CDR3 DNA: TGTGCCAGTAGTATCCCGGTCTTGGGGAACACTGAAGCTTTCTTT
CDR3 protein: CASSIPVLGNTEAFF

clone size: .
D gene: .
V gene: TRBV2
J gene: TRBJ1-1
CDR3 length: 14
CDR3 DNA: TGTGCCAGCATCCCGATCGACAGTAACACTGAAGCTTTCTTT
CDR3 protein: CASIPIDSNTEAFF